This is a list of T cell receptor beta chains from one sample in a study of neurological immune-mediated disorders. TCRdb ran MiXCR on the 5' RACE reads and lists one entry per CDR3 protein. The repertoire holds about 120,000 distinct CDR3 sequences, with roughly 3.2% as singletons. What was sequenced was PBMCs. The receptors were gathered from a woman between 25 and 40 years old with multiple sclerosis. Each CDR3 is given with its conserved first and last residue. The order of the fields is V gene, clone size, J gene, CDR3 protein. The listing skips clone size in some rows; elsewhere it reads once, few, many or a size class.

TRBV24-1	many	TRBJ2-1	CATSINDEQFF
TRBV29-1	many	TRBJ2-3	CSVAVDTQYF
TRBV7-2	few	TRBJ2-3	CASSLALGGGGTDTQYF
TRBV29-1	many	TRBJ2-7	CSVVTGSSYEQYF
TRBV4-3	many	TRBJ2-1	CASSQDLVKGLGGGEQFF
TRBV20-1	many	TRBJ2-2	CSARVGSGRAGGELFF
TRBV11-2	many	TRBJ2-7	CASSLAGRDEQYF
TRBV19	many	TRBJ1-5	CASSSTGFVNQPQHF
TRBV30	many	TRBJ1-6	CAWGSTDGVSPLHF
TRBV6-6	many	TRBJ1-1	CASQGAGEAFF
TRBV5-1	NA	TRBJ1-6	CASTASSYNSTLNF
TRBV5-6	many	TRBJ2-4	CASSLGGGQYF
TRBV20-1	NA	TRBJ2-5	CSARQGEQETQYF
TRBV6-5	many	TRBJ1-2	CASGRQGIQTGGYTF
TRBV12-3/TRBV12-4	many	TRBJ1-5	CASKAGFGNQPQHF
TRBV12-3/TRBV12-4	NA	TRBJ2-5	CASSFSQETRYF
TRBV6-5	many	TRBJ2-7	CASSFGTGPYEQYF
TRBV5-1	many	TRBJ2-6	CASSPLASGANVLTF